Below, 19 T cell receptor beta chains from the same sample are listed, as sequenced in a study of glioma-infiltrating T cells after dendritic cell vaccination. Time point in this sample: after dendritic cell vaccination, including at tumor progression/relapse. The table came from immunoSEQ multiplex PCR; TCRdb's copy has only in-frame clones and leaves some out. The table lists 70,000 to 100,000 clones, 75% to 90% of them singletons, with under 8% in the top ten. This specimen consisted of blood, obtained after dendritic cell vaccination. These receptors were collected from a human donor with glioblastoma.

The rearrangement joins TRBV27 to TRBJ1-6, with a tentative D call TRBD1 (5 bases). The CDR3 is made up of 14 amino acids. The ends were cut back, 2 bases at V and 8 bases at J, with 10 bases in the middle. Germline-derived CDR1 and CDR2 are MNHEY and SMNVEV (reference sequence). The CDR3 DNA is TGTGCCAGCAGTTTACAAGGCAGGGATTCACCCCTCCACTTT. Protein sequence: CASSLQGRDSPLHF.

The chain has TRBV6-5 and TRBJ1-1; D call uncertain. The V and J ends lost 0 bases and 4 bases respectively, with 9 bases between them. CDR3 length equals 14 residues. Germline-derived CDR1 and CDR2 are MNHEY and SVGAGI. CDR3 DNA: TGTGCCAGCAGTTACTCAGGAGGCACCACTGAAGCTTTCTTT. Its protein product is CASSYSGGTTEAFF.

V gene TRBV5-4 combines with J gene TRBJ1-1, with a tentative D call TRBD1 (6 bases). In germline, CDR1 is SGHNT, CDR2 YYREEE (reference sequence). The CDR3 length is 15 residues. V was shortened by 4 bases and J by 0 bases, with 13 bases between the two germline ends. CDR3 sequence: CASSTPGQMNTEAFF. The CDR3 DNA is TGTGCCAGCAGCACACCTGGACAGATGAACACTGAAGCTTTCTTT.

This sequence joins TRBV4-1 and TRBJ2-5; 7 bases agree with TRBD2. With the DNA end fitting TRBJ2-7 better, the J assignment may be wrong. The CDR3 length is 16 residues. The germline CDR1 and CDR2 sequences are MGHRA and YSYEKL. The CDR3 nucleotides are TGCGCCAGCAGCCAAGATCGGGGAGGGGCTACCTACGAGCAGTACTTC. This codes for CASSQDRGGATYEQYF.

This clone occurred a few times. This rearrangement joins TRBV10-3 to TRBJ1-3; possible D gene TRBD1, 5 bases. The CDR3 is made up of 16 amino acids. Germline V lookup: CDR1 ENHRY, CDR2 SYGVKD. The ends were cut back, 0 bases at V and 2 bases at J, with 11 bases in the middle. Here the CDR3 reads CAISESRQGTGNTIYF. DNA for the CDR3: TGTGCCATCAGTGAGTCAAGGCAGGGCACTGGAAACACCATATATTTT.

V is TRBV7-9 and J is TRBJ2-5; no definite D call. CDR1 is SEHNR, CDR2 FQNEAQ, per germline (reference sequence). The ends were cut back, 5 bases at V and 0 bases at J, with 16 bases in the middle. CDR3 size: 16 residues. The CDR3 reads CASSPSGIKYQETQYF. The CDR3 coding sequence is TGTGCCAGCAGCCCGTCCGGTATCAAGTACCAAGAGACCCAGTACTTC. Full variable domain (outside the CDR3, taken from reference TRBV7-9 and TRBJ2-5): DTGVSQNPRHKITKRGQNVTFRCDPISEHNRLYWYRQTLGQGPEFLTYFQNEAQLEKSRLLSDRFSAERPKGSFSTLEIQRTEQGDSAMYLCASSPSGIKYQETQYFGPGTRLLVL.

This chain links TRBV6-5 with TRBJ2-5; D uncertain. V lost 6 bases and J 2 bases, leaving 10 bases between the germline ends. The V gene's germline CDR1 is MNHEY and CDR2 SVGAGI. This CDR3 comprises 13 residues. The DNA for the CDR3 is TGTGCCAGCAGCCGGAGTCGTCAAGAGACCCAGTACTTC. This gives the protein CASSRSRQETQYF.

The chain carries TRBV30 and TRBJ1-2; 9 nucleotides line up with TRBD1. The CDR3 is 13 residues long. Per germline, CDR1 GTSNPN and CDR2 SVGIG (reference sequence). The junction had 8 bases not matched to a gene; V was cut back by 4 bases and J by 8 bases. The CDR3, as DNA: TGTGCCTGGAATCTACAGGGGGCGGGCGGCTACACCTTC. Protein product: CAWNLQGAGGYTF.

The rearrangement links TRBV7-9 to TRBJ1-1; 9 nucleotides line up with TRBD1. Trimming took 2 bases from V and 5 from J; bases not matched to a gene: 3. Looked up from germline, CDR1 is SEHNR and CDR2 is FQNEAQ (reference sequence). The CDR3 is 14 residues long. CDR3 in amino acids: CASSLRQGGTEAFF. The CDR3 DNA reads TGTGCCAGCAGCTTAAGACAGGGGGGGACTGAAGCTTTCTTT.

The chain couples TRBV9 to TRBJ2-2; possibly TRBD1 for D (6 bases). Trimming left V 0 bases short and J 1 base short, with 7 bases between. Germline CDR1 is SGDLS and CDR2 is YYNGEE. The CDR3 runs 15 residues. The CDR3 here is CASSVGGGNTGELFF. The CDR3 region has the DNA TGTGCCAGCAGCGTAGGAGGGGGGAACACCGGGGAGCTGTTTTTT.

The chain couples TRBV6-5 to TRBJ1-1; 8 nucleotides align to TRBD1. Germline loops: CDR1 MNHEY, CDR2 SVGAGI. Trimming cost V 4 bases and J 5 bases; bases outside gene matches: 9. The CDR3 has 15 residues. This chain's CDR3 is CASSSLRGRDTEAFF. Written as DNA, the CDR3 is TGTGCCAGCAGTTCCCTCAGGGGGCGGGATACTGAAGCTTTCTTT.

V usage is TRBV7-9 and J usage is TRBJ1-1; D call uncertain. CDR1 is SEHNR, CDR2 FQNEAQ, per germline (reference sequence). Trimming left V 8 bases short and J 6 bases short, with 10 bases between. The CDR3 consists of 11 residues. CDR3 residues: CASSRTAEAFF. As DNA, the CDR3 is TGTGCCAGCTCCAGGACTGCTGAAGCTTTCTTT. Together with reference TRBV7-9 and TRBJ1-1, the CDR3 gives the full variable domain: DTGVSQNPRHKITKRGQNVTFRCDPISEHNRLYWYRQTLGQGPEFLTYFQNEAQLEKSRLLSDRFSAERPKGSFSTLEIQRTEQGDSAMYLCASSRTAEAFFGQGTRLTVV.

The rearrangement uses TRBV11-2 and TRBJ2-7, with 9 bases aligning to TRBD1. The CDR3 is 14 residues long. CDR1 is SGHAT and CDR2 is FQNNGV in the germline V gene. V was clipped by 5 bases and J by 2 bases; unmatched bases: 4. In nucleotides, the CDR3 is TGTGCCAGCAGCATCGGACAGGGGCCCTACGAGCAGTACTTC. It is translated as CASSIGQGPYEQYF.

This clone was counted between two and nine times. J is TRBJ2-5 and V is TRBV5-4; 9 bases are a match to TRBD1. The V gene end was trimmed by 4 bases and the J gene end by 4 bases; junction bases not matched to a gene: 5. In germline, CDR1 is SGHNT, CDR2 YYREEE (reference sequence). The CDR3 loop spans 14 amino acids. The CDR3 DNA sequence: TGTGCCAGCAGCACCGGGACAGGGAGAGAGACCCAGTACTTC. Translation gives CASSTGTGRETQYF. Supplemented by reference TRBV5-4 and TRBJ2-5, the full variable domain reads ETGVTQSPTHLIKTRGQQVTLRCSSQSGHNTVSWYQQALGQGPQFIFQYYREEENGRGNFPPRFSGLQFPNYSSELNVNALELDDSALYLCASSTGTGRETQYFGPGTRLLVL.

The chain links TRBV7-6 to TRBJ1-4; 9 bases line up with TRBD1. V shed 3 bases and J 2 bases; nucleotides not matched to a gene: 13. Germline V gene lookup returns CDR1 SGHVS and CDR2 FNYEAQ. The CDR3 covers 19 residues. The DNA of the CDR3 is TGTGCCAGCAGCTTTATCCCACCGGGACAGGGACCGACTAATGAAAAACTGTTTTTT. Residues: CASSFIPPGQGPTNEKLFF.

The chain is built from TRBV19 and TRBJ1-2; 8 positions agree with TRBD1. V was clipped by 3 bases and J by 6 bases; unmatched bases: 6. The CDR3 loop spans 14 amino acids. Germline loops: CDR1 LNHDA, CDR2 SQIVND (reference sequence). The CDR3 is CASSIGQGGNGYTF. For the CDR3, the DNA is TGTGCCAGTAGTATCGGACAGGGCGGAAATGGCTACACCTTC.

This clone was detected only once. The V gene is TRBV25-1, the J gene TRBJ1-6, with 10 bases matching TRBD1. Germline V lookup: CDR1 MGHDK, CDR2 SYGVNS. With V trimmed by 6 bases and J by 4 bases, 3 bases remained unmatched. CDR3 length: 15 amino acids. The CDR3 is CASSSGQGYNSPLHF. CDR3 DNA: TGTGCCAGCAGCTCGGGACAGGGGTATAATTCACCCCTCCACTTT.

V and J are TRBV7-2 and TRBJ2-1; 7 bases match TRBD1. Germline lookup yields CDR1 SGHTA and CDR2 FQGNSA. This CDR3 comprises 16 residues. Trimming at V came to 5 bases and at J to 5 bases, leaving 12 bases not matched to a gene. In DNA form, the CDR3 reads TGTGCCAGCAGCCTACTCTCTGGACAGGTTCACAATGAGCAGTTCTTC. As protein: CASSLLSGQVHNEQFF.

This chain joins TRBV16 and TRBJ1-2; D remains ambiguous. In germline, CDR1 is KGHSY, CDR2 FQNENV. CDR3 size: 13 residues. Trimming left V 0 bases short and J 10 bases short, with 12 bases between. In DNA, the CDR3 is TGTGCCAGCAGCCAATCGATGCAGGTGGCCTACACCTTC. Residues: CASSQSMQVAYTF.